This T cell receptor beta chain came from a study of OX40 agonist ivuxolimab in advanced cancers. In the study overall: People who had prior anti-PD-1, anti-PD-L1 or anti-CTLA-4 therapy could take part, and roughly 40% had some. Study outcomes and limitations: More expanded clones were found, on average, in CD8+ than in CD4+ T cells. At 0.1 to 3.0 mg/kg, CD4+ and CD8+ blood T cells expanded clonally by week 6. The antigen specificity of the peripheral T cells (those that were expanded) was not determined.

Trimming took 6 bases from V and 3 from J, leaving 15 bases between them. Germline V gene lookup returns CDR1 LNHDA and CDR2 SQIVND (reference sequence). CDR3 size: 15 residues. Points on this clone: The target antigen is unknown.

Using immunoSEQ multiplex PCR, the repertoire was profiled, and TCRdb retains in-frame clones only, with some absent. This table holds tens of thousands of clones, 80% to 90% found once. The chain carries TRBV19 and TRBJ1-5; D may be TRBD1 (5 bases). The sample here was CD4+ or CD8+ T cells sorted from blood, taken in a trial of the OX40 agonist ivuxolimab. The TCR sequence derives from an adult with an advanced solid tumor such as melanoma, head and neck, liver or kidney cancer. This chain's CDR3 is CASSLWDSSNQPQHF. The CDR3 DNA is TGTGCCAGTAGCCTTTGGGACTCTTCCAATCAGCCCCAGCATTTT. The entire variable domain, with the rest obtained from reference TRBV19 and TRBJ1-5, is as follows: DGGITQSPKYLFRKEGQNVTLSCEQNLNHDAMYWYRQDPGQGLRLIYYSQIVNDFQKGDIAEGYSVSREKKESFPLTVTSAQKNPTAFYLCASSLWDSSNQPQHFGDGTRLSIL.